A selection of T cell receptor beta chains follows, all from one sample in a study of T-cell memory formation after mild COVID-19. Each CDR3 protein is one row after TCRdb ran MiXCR on the 5' RACE reads. Of some 62,000 distinct CDR3 sequences in the sample, 9.3% were seen once. The sequenced material came from PBMCs or a T cell subset sorted from them (not recorded which). All receptors derive from a man younger than 35 who had mild COVID-19 (a few samples of this study predate the infection). Cell type and time point are not known. Each CDR3 is given with its conserved first and last residue. Fields, in order: D gene, V gene, clone size, J gene, CDR3 DNA, CDR3 protein. A D gene is named only where the DNA matches it firmly. The size entry is marked missing in some rows and otherwise reads once, few, many or a size class.

>NA|TRBV7-8|many|TRBJ1-2
TGTGCCAGCAGCTTAGCGGGGGGGGATGGCTACACCTTC
CASSLAGGDGYTF
>TRBD1|TRBV6-1|NA|TRBJ1-4
TGTGCCAGCAGAAAGACAACCGGGACAGTGAATGAAAAACTGTTTTTT
CASRKTTGTVNEKLFF
>NA|TRBV18|many|TRBJ2-2
TGTGCCAGCTCACCAGGGTACACCGGGGAGCTGTTTTTT
CASSPGYTGELFF
>NA|TRBV27|NA|TRBJ1-1
TGTGCCAGCAGTATCAGGGTTGGGCTTAGCACTGAAGCTTTCTTT
CASSIRVGLSTEAFF
>NA|TRBV5-1|few|TRBJ1-5
TGCGCCAGCAGCTTGGCGATCAGGGGCGGTCAGCCCCAGCATTTT
CASSLAIRGGQPQHF
>NA|TRBV6-5|many|TRBJ2-5
TGTGCCAGCAGTTACGCTACCGGAGGCCTCAGGGAGACCCAGTACTTC
CASSYATGGLRETQYF
>NA|TRBV4-3|NA|TRBJ1-1
TGCGCCAGCAGCCAAGCCGAGGAAACTGAAGCTTTCTTT
CASSQAEETEAFF
>NA|TRBV5-6|few|TRBJ2-1
TGTGCCAGCAGCTGGACCATACTAGCAACCCGGGCTGGTGAGCAGTTCTTC
CASSWTILATRAGEQFF
>TRBD2|TRBV5-1|NA|TRBJ2-5
TGCGCCAGCAGCTCGGGACTAGCGCCGTCGGAGACCCAGTACTTC
CASSSGLAPSETQYF
>TRBD1|TRBV5-1|NA|TRBJ1-6
TGCGCCAGCAGTATAGACAGGGTAAAATCACCCCTCCACTTT
CASSIDRVKSPLHF
>NA|TRBV15|NA|TRBJ2-5
TGTGCCACCAGCAGAGACGTGGGACGGAGAAGGTGGGGAGAGGCCCAGTACTTC
CATSRDVGRRRWGEAQYF
>NA|TRBV7-2|many|TRBJ1-5
TGTGCCAGCAGCTTAGCACGGGGAGGCAATCAGCCCCAGCATTTT
CASSLARGGNQPQHF
>TRBD1|TRBV11-3|NA|TRBJ2-3
TGTGCCAGCAGCGAGGACTTTACCCGGGACAGCCGTTCTGATACGCAGTATTTT
CASSEDFTRDSRSDTQYF
>NA|TRBV3-1|NA|TRBJ1-2
TGTGCCAGCAGCCGAGGGCCGGACTATGGCTACACCTTC
CASSRGPDYGYTF
>NA|TRBV12-3/TRBV12-4|few|TRBJ1-1
TGTGCCAGCAGTTTAGAATTACAACGGCAGAACACTGAAGCTTTCTTT
CASSLELQRQNTEAFF
>NA|TRBV7-6|NA|TRBJ2-1
TGTGCCAGCAGCTTATCTCAGGGGTTCACTGAGCAGTTCTTC
CASSLSQGFTEQFF
>NA|TRBV5-6|NA|TRBJ1-3
TGTGCCAGCAGCTCAACAGGGAGCTCTGGAAACACCATATATTTT
CASSSTGSSGNTIYF
>NA|TRBV28|few|TRBJ2-3
TGTGCCAGCAGTCCCATGTCGGGGCCGTCGGGCACAGATACGCAGTATTTT
CASSPMSGPSGTDTQYF
>NA|TRBV29-1|many|TRBJ2-5
TGCAGCGTTGGCGGCAGCCAAGAGACCCAGTACTTC
CSVGGSQETQYF
>TRBD1|TRBV12-3/TRBV12-4|few|TRBJ2-3
TGTGCCAGCGGACAGGAAGAGGTCGGGACAGCTAGCACAGATACGCAGTATTTT
CASGQEEVGTASTDTQYF
>TRBD1|TRBV18|few|TRBJ1-4
TGTGCCAGCTCACGAAATACAGGGGACGGTAATGAAAAACTGTTTTTT
CASSRNTGDGNEKLFF
>TRBD1|TRBV5-1|many|TRBJ2-5
TGCGCCAGCAGCTTGACAGGGGGCGCGGGAGAGACCCAGTACTTC
CASSLTGGAGETQYF
>NA|TRBV5-1|NA|TRBJ2-1
TGCGCCAGCAGCTTGGGGCTCGGGTCCTACAATGAGCAGTTCTTC
CASSLGLGSYNEQFF
>NA|TRBV29-1|few|TRBJ2-7
TGCAGCGTTGAGGGTCCCGGGGGCTACGAGCAGTACTTC
CSVEGPGGYEQYF
>NA|TRBV4-3|many|TRBJ2-1
TGCGCCAGCAGCCAAGAAGGGACTTACAATGAGCAGTTCTTC
CASSQEGTYNEQFF